The sequence of this T cell receptor (beta chain) was determined in a study of CD8+CD57+ T cells in acquired aplastic anemia. General study findings and limits: Overlap between patients and controls comprised about 28 CD8+ CDR3 sequences.

There are many counts of this clonotype. The antigen is undetermined. Selection for sequencing was limited to patients who had shown CD8+CD57+ cell expansion by flow cytometry. The template for TCR beta VDJ and CDR3 sequence profiling was genomic DNA. TCRdb processed the reads anew with MiXCR; each CDR3 protein has one entry. There are under 500,000 distinct CDR3 sequences in the sample; roughly 34% occur only once, and 0.82% lies in the top ten. Germline CDR1 ENHRY, CDR2 SYGVKD. V was clipped by 2 bases and J by 1 base, with 14 bases between them. This CDR3 has 16 amino acids. What was sequenced was sorted CD4+, CD8+, or CD8+CD57+ T cells (not recorded which) from PBMCs. The chain carries TRBV10-3 and TRBJ1-1; maybe TRBD1 (5 bases). This receptor was identified in a human donor with aplastic anemia. The CDR3 DNA follows: TGTGCCATCAGTGAGCGCTCCCCGGGGGAGAACACTGAAGCTTTCTTT. Its translation: CAISERSPGENTEAFF.